The 29 T cell receptor beta chains presented below share a single source sample, sequenced in a study of blood T cell repertoires in COVID-19. Profiled with immunoSEQ multiplex PCR; TCRdb holds only in-frame clones, not every one. The repertoire holds 300,000 to 450,000 clones, with about 88% as singletons. The sequencing input was PBMCs or T cells enriched from blood (not recorded which). The receptors were gathered from a woman in her twenties or thirties who had recovered from COVID-19.

The chain uses TRBV7-2 and TRBJ1-3; TRBD1 matches at 7 bases. This CDR3 has 14 amino acids. The germline V gene has CDR1 SGHTA and CDR2 FQGNSA. V dropped 5 bases and J dropped 3; count of bases not matched to a gene: 4. The chain's CDR3 is CASSPRQGGNTIYF. For the CDR3, the DNA is TGTGCCAGCAGCCCCAGACAGGGTGGAAACACCATATATTTT. Looking up the rest from reference TRBV7-2 and TRBJ1-3 gives the full variable domain: GAGVSQSPSNKVTEKGKDVELRCDPISGHTALYWYRQSLGQGLEFLIYFQGNSAPDKSGLPSDRFSAERTGGSVSTLTIQRTQQEDSAVYLCASSPRQGGNTIYFGEGSWLTVV.

V gene TRBV7-9 combines with J gene TRBJ2-1; D is perhaps TRBD1 (6 bases). The V gene's germline CDR1 is SEHNR and CDR2 FQNEAQ (reference sequence). This CDR3 has 13 amino acids. Deletions cut 5 bases from V and 5 bases from J, with 10 bases between. The CDR3 region has the DNA TGTGCCAGCAGCCGTACAGGGAACAATGAGCAGTTCTTC. Its translation is CASSRTGNNEQFF.

V usage is TRBV2 and J usage is TRBJ2-1, with D maybe TRBD2 (6 bases). The CDR3 runs to 14 residues. V shed 4 bases and J shed 8 bases, with 15 bases lying between them. Germline V gene lookup returns CDR1 SNHLY and CDR2 FYNNEI. CDR3 sequence: CASSGLVLVDEQFF. CDR3 DNA: TGTGCCAGCAGTGGACTAGTTTTGGTGGATGAGCAGTTCTTC.

The J gene is TRBJ2-7, the V gene TRBV11-3; possibly TRBD1 for D (5 bases). Germline CDR1 and CDR2: SGHNT and YENEEA. V lost 5 bases and J lost 2, with 16 bases in between. The CDR3 extends over 15 amino acids. The CDR3 loop reads CASSVGGAITYEQYF. The CDR3 DNA is TGTGCCAGCAGCGTAGGTGGGGCTATTACCTACGAGCAGTACTTC.

The table lists this clone with a few counts. The rearrangement joins TRBV19 to TRBJ1-6; no clear D. This CDR3 region has 13 residues. Germline V gene data show CDR1 as LNHDA and CDR2 as SQIVND (reference sequence). Trimming left V 2 bases short and J 7 bases short, with 6 bases between. CDR3 sequence: CASSIRGNSPLHF. The CDR3 region has the DNA TGTGCCAGTAGTATACGCGGCAATTCACCCCTCCACTTT. The full variable domain, rest sourced from reference TRBV19 and TRBJ1-6, is DGGITQSPKYLFRKEGQNVTLSCEQNLNHDAMYWYRQDPGQGLRLIYYSQIVNDFQKGDIAEGYSVSREKKESFPLTVTSAQKNPTAFYLCASSIRGNSPLHFGNGTRLTVT.

The chain carries TRBV19 and TRBJ1-2; possibly TRBD1 for D (5 bases). Germline V gene sequence: CDR1 LNHDA, CDR2 SQIVND (reference sequence). Trimming removed 0 bases from V and 4 bases from J, with 9 bases in between. The CDR3 has 14 amino acids. The CDR3 spells CASSIEKGPYGYTF. The DNA of the CDR3 is TGTGCCAGTAGTATAGAAAAGGGGCCCTATGGCTACACCTTC.

This clone is a singleton in its sample. The chain links TRBV5-5 to TRBJ2-6; 8 nucleotides line up with TRBD1. The length of the CDR3 is 17 residues. The germline gives CDR1 SGHKS, CDR2 YYEKEE (reference sequence). V trimming: 4 bases; J trimming: 4 bases; junction bases outside the gene matches: 10. CDR3 residues: CASSLMDRATGANVLTF. In DNA, the CDR3 is TGTGCCAGCAGCCTAATGGACAGGGCCACCGGGGCCAACGTCCTGACTTTC.

Only one count was recorded for this clone. The chain uses TRBV5-4 and TRBJ2-3, with 15 bases fitting TRBD2. CDR3 length: 19 amino acids. J gave up 2 bases and V 0 bases, and 7 bases lay outside the gene matches. From germline, CDR1 is SGHNT and CDR2 YYREEE (reference sequence). As DNA, the CDR3 is TGTGCCAGCAGCTTGGGTGGGACTAGCGGGGGGAGCCTCACAGATACGCAGTATTTT. This translates into CASSLGGTSGGSLTDTQYF.

The chain recombines TRBV28 with TRBJ1-1; tentative D call: TRBD1 (5 bases). Looked up from germline, CDR1 is MDHEN and CDR2 is SYDVKM. The CDR3 extends over 14 amino acids. The V end lost 5 bases, the J end lost 2 bases, and 12 bases lay between the germline ends. The CDR3 spells CASSAPGGNTEAFF. The CDR3, as DNA: TGTGCCAGCAGTGCCCCCGGGGGAAACACTGAAGCTTTCTTT. Supplemented by reference TRBV28 and TRBJ1-1, the full variable domain reads DVKVTQSSRYLVKRTGEKVFLECVQDMDHENMFWYRQDPGLGLRLIYFSYDVKMKEKGDIPEGYSVSREKKERFSLILESASTNQTSMYLCASSAPGGNTEAFFGQGTRLTVV.

This chain links TRBV15 with TRBJ2-5, with D perhaps matching TRBD1 (6 bases). V was shortened by 2 bases and J by 3 bases, with 10 bases between the two germline ends. The CDR3 has 14 residues. The germline CDR1 and CDR2 sequences are LNHNV and YYDKDF (reference sequence). The CDR3 DNA reads as TGTGCCACCAGCAGATACAGGGTTGAAGAGACCCAGTACTTC. Translated, it gives CATSRYRVEETQYF.

In this sample, this clone turned up once. The chain uses TRBV6-2 or TRBV6-3 and TRBJ2-2, with 8 nucleotides matching TRBD1. V dropped 5 bases and J dropped 0; count of bases not matched to a gene: 8. This CDR3 has 17 amino acids. Germline lookup yields CDR1 MNHEY and CDR2 SVGEGT. The CDR3 coding sequence is TGTGCCAGCAGTAGGGACAGGACTTCCACGAACACCGGGGAGCTGTTTTTT. It specifies CASSRDRTSTNTGELFF.

This chain connects TRBV10-3 to TRBJ1-5, with D hard to call. Trimming pared 4 bases from V and 0 bases from J, leaving 7 bases between. The CDR3 loop spans 14 amino acids. Germline values: CDR1 ENHRY, CDR2 SYGVKD. CDR3 sequence (DNA): TGTGCCATCAGTGCGGGGAATAGCAATCAGCCCCAGCATTTT. This encodes CAISAGNSNQPQHF.

This clone was seen a few times. This chain joins TRBV19 and TRBJ1-5, with 7 bases that match TRBD1. The CDR3 is 13 amino acids. The ends lost 8 bases at V and 7 bases at J; junction bases unmatched: 8. CDR1 is LNHDA and CDR2 is SQIVND in the germline V gene (reference sequence). DNA for the CDR3: TGTGCCAGTGCCTACAGGGGTGAACAGCCCCAGCATTTT. Encoded protein: CASAYRGEQPQHF.

This clone was counted a single time. The genes are TRBV28 and TRBJ1-2, with D possibly matching TRBD1 (5 bases). V lost 6 bases to trimming and J lost 8 bases, with 22 bases between them. Germline V gene lookup returns CDR1 MDHEN and CDR2 SYDVKM. This CDR3 is built from 15 residues. The CDR3 region is CASRTTRVPLGGYTF. The CDR3 DNA reads as TGTGCCAGCAGGACAACCAGGGTCCCCCTGGGCGGCTACACCTTC.

The rearrangement links TRBV7-6 to TRBJ2-1, with 10 nucleotides matching TRBD2. Trimming removed 5 bases from V and 4 bases from J; junction bases left unmatched: 5. In germline, CDR1 is SGHVS, CDR2 FNYEAQ. The CDR3 runs to 15 residues. CDR3: CASSKLAGVYNEQFF. The CDR3, as DNA: TGTGCCAGCAGCAAGCTAGCGGGGGTTTACAATGAGCAGTTCTTC.

The chain has TRBV24-1 and TRBJ1-5, with D possibly TRBD1 on 6 matching bases. This CDR3 contains 16 residues. Germline V gives CDR1 KGHDR, CDR2 SFDVKD. Trimming pared 3 bases from V and 4 bases from J, leaving 15 bases between. In nucleotides, the CDR3 is TGTGCCACCAGTGATGCCCGGGGACATTTGAATCAGCCCCAGCATTTT. Protein: CATSDARGHLNQPQHF.

The chain joins TRBV7-8 to TRBJ1-1, with D maybe TRBD1 (5 bases). CDR1 is SGHVS, CDR2 FQNEAQ, per germline. The CDR3 is 14 residues long. The V and J ends lost 5 bases and 5 bases respectively, with 15 bases between them. The CDR3 spells CASSLRQQATEAFF. As DNA, the CDR3 is TGTGCCAGCAGCCTTCGACAGCAGGCGACTGAAGCTTTCTTT. Looking up the rest from reference TRBV7-8 and TRBJ1-1 gives the full variable domain: GAGVSQSPRYKVAKRGQDVALRCDPISGHVSLFWYQQALGQGPEFLTYFQNEAQLDKSGLPSDRFFAERPEGSVSTLKIQRTQQEDSAVYLCASSLRQQATEAFFGQGTRLTVV.

The rearrangement uses TRBV19 and TRBJ1-5; D perhaps matches TRBD1 (5 bases). Germline assignment: CDR1 LNHDA and CDR2 SQIVND (reference sequence). The CDR3 is 17 amino acids. V lost 2 bases and J 2 bases, leaving 16 bases between the germline ends. The DNA for the CDR3 is TGTGCCAGTAGTATACAAGGGGCAGGTCGCGGCAATCAGCCCCAGCATTTT. It codes for CASSIQGAGRGNQPQHF.

The DNA of the CDR3 is TGTGCCAGCAGTTTATTACTGGGGCTGAACACTGAAGCTTTCTTT. It translates to CASSLLLGLNTEAFF. This sequence joins TRBV28 and TRBJ1-1, with a possible D match to TRBD1 (5 bases). The V gene lost 1 base and the J gene lost 0 bases, with 9 bases spanning the gap. This CDR3 has 15 residues. The germline V gene encodes CDR1 MDHEN and CDR2 SYDVKM.

This chain joins TRBV4-1 and TRBJ2-7; 13 bases map to TRBD2. This CDR3 is built from 15 residues. The J segment lost 4 bases and the V segment lost 3 bases, leaving 3 bases of the junction unmatched. In germline, CDR1 is MGHRA, CDR2 YSYEKL. The CDR3 DNA follows: TGCGCCAGCAGCCACCGACTAGCGGGGGGATACGAGCAGTACTTC. The encoded protein is CASSHRLAGGYEQYF.

This chain links TRBV19 with TRBJ1-6; 9 bases are a match to TRBD1. From germline, CDR1 is LNHDA and CDR2 SQIVND (reference sequence). The CDR3 runs to 15 residues. J was trimmed by 8 bases and V by 5 bases; bases with no gene match: 7. In DNA form, the CDR3 reads TGTGCCAGTAGTTCATTGACAGGGGGTGATTCACCCCTCCACTTT. Protein: CASSSLTGGDSPLHF.

The chain combines TRBV27 with TRBJ2-3, with 12 bases aligning to TRBD2. The CDR3 length is 17 residues. The ends lost 5 bases at V and 1 base at J; junction bases unmatched: 7. The germline gives CDR1 MNHEY, CDR2 SMNVEV (reference sequence). Written as DNA, the CDR3 is TGTGCCAGCAGTCTCCCCGGACTAGCGGGGCGCACAGATACGCAGTATTTT. This encodes CASSLPGLAGRTDTQYF.

Only one count was recorded for this clone. The chain uses TRBV12-5 and TRBJ1-2; 11 positions agree with TRBD1. The J segment lost 7 bases and the V segment lost 6 bases, leaving 7 bases of the junction unmatched. The germline V gene has CDR1 LGHNT and CDR2 FRNRAP. This CDR3 is built from 14 residues. This chain's CDR3 is CASGRGQGAPGYTF. As DNA, the CDR3 is TGTGCTAGTGGCCGAGGACAGGGGGCGCCTGGCTACACCTTC.

The rearrangement uses TRBV18 and TRBJ2-5; TRBD2 is a possible D gene (5 bases). The V and J ends lost 2 bases and 2 bases respectively, with 12 bases between them. The CDR3 totals 15 residues. CDR1 and CDR2 from the germline V gene are KGHSH and LQKENI. Here the CDR3 reads CASSPFRGRQETQYF. The CDR3 DNA follows: TGTGCCAGCTCACCATTTCGGGGAAGGCAAGAGACCCAGTACTTC. The variable domain in full, with the rest retrieved from reference TRBV18 and TRBJ2-5, is NAGVMQNPRHLVRRRGQEARLRCSPMKGHSHVYWYRQLPEEGLKFMVYLQKENIIDESGMPKERFSAEFPKEGPSILRIQQVVRGDSAAYFCASSPFRGRQETQYFGPGTRLLVL.

The chain joins TRBV12-3 or TRBV12-4 to TRBJ2-7; weak D call: TRBD1 (6 bases). The CDR3 is 13 amino acids. V lost 5 bases, J lost 3 bases, and 11 bases lay in between. In DNA form, the CDR3 reads TGTGCCAGCAGTAAGGGGGTGGGCTACGAGCAGTACTTC. Its protein is CASSKGVGYEQYF.

The V gene is TRBV30, the J gene TRBJ1-1; D unclear. The V end was cut by 3 bases, the J end by 6 bases, with 5 bases between. CDR1 and CDR2 (germline): GTSNPN, SVGIG (reference sequence). The CDR3 totals 10 residues. CDR3 in DNA: TGTGCCTGGAGATATCCTGAAGCTTTCTTT. Residues: CAWRYPEAFF. Variable domain in full (rest from reference TRBV30 and TRBJ1-1): SQTIHQWPATLVQPVGSPLSLECTVEGTSNPNLYWYRQAAGRGLQLLFYSVGIGQISSEVPQNLSASRPQDRQFILSSKKLLLSDSGFYLCAWRYPEAFFGQGTRLTVV.

This chain links TRBV27 with TRBJ2-2, with 8 nucleotides matching TRBD1. Germline assignment: CDR1 MNHEY and CDR2 SMNVEV (reference sequence). The CDR3 runs to 15 residues. V lost 0 bases, J lost 6 bases, and 3 bases stayed unmatched. The CDR3: CASSLSQTGAGELFF. The CDR3 region has the DNA TGTGCCAGCAGTTTATCCCAGACAGGGGCCGGGGAGCTGTTTTTT.

CDR3 sequence: CASRADRERYGYTF. In DNA form, the CDR3 reads TGTGCCAGCAGGGCAGACAGGGAGCGGTATGGCTACACCTTC. The chain combines TRBV2 with TRBJ1-2; 7 nucleotides match TRBD1. The germline gives CDR1 SNHLY, CDR2 FYNNEI. The CDR3 has 14 residues. J gave up 5 bases and V 6 bases, and 9 bases lay outside the gene matches.

The count of this clone is one. The J gene is TRBJ1-2, the V gene TRBV27; 7 positions agree with TRBD1. Germline V lookup: CDR1 MNHEY, CDR2 SMNVEV (reference sequence). This CDR3 is 13 amino acids long. J gave up 8 bases and V 2 bases, and 5 bases lay outside the gene matches. The CDR3 reads CASSLEGAGGYTF. For the CDR3, the DNA is TGTGCCAGCAGTTTAGAGGGGGCGGGGGGCTACACCTTC.